Described below is a single TCR beta chain sequence and its context. Its antigen remains unidentified. The data belong to a study of shared clonotypes between healthy human individuals. Points from the study as a whole: Non-shared clonotypes displayed generation probabilities falling below those of clonotypes present in all four donors.

Only in-frame clones appear in the TCRdb table, and some are missing; sequencing was by immunoSEQ multiplex PCR. The repertoire holds about 2.5 million clones, 85% to 95% seen once, with approximately 0.39% in the top ten. The TCR comes from a man aged 18 to 30 in good health. Some clones in this sample may be carry-over from other donors' samples. The sequenced sample was naive CD4+ T cells from PBMCs. The subset here: CD45RA+ positively selected.

The CDR3 DNA is TGCGCCAGCAGCTTGAGCGGGAGGGCCGCGGAGACCCAGTACTTC. Its translation is CASSLSGRAAETQYF. The chain employs TRBV5-1 and TRBJ2-5; the match to TRBD2 covers 10 bases. The CDR3 loop spans 15 amino acids. The germline CDR1 and CDR2 sequences are SGHRS and YFSETQ. V lost 1 base and J lost 5; bases outside the gene matches: 5.